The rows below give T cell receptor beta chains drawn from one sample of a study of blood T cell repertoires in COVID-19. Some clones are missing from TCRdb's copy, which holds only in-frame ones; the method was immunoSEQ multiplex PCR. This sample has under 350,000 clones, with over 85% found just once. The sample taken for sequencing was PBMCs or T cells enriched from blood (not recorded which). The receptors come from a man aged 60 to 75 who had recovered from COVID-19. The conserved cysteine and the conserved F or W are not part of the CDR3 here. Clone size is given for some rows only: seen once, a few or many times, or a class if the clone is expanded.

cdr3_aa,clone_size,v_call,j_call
ARNGQRTDTQY,-,TRBV2,TRBJ2-3
APRGHCGEQY,few,TRBV23-1,TRBJ2-7
ATSGGLFSNTIY,-,TRBV24-1,TRBJ1-3
ASSLTTPYGYT,-,TRBV3-1/TRBV3-2,TRBJ1-2
ATTRGGLRTEAF,-,TRBV19,TRBJ1-1
ASSLSGGNEQF,-,TRBV12-3/TRBV12-4,TRBJ2-1
ASLPYIQPQH,-,TRBV6-4,TRBJ1-5
ASSLDLRERERNEQF,-,TRBV11-3,TRBJ2-1
ASKGTTSTEAF,-,TRBV7-3,TRBJ1-1
ASSSTVEIPLPLEQF,-,TRBV19,TRBJ2-1
ASSITGLSLGEQY,-,TRBV19,TRBJ2-7
ASTTASRGRDTQY,-,TRBV7-2,TRBJ2-3
ASSLRPTGGAYNEQF,-,TRBV7-9,TRBJ2-1
ASTGQGLPHQPQH,-,TRBV2,TRBJ1-5
SVQGYVNTEAF,once,TRBV29-1,TRBJ1-1
ASSVPGGHYEQY,few,TRBV6-2/TRBV6-3,TRBJ2-7
AWKRRTGTSVGNEQF,-,TRBV30,TRBJ2-1
ASSQDTGYDTEAF,-,TRBV4-2,TRBJ1-1
ASRLAGREQY,-,TRBV2,TRBJ2-7
ASSRGTTAGNSPLH,-,TRBV4-1,TRBJ1-6
ASSQDRGEPYEQY,once,TRBV4-3,TRBJ2-7
ASSMASLGAETQY,-,TRBV11-2,TRBJ2-5
ASSLEVQSYEQY,-,TRBV5-1,TRBJ2-7
ASSDFPSYGYT,-,TRBV2,TRBJ1-2
ASSYSRGKLF,-,TRBV6-2/TRBV6-3,TRBJ1-4
ASGGKGRGNEQF,-,TRBV19,TRBJ2-1
ASSITAGRGQANYGYT,-,TRBV19,TRBJ1-2
ASSSGLAGTDTQY,-,TRBV7-6,TRBJ2-3
ATSRDSGTIGYT,-,TRBV15,TRBJ1-2
ASSLADSSLRETQY,-,TRBV5-1,TRBJ2-5
ASSRRSWYEQY,once,TRBV14,TRBJ2-7
ATSDSGRVDTQY,once,TRBV24-1,TRBJ2-3
ASSYAPGTWYGYT,-,TRBV6-5,TRBJ1-2
ATRQGATNEKLF,-,TRBV10-3,TRBJ1-4
ASSDVDMNSYEQY,-,TRBV6-1,TRBJ2-7
ASSLRGGYT,-,TRBV12-3/TRBV12-4,TRBJ1-2
ASSLRENTEAF,-,TRBV27,TRBJ1-1
ASKQGLGLEKLF,-,TRBV4-3,TRBJ1-4
VAAAGNYNEQF,-,TRBV6-6,TRBJ2-1
ASSLTGTSSYGYT,-,TRBV7-2,TRBJ1-2
SVEGPGGSTEAF,once,TRBV29-1,TRBJ1-1
ASSLLQGGTGELF,-,TRBV7-9,TRBJ2-2
ASSVGQGANGYT,once,TRBV9,TRBJ1-2
ASSLGTGVGNTIY,-,TRBV5-4,TRBJ1-3
ATSDRGEGRQPQH,-,TRBV24-1,TRBJ1-5
ASSQVTDSPLH,-,TRBV4-1,TRBJ1-6
ASSEFTGTGGTEAF,once,TRBV3-1/TRBV3-2,TRBJ1-1
ASRGFGGYEQY,-,TRBV14,TRBJ2-7
ASSLNRAGGNEQF,-,TRBV11-3,TRBJ2-1
ASSLWTAEAF,-,TRBV14,TRBJ1-1
ASSLGTASYGYT,-,TRBV7-8,TRBJ1-2
ASSSHRRAYNEQF,-,TRBV5-8,TRBJ2-1
ASSQTSGRSYEQY,once,TRBV5-1,TRBJ2-7